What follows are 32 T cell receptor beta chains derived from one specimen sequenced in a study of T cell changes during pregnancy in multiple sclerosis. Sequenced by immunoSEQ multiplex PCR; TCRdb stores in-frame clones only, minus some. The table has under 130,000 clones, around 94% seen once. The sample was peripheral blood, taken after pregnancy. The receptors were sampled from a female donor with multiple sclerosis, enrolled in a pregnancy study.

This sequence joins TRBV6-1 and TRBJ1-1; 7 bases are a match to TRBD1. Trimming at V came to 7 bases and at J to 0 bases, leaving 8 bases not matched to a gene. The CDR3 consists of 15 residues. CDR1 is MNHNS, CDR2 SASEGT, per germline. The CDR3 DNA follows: TGTGCCAGCACCGATAGGACAGGCATGAACACTGAAGCTTTCTTT. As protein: CASTDRTGMNTEAFF.

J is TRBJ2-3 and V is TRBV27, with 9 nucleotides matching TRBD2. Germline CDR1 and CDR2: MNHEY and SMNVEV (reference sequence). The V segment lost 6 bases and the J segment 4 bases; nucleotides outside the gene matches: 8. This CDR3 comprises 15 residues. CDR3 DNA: TGTGCCAGCAGCCTGAGCGGGAGGTGGGCAGATACGCAGTATTTT. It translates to CASSLSGRWADTQYF.

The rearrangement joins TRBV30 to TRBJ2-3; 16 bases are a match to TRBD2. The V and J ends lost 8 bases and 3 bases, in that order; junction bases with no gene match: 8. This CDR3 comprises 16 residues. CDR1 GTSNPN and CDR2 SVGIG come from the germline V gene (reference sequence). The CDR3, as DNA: TGTGCCCTGGGGACTAGCGGGAGGGCGCGGACAGATACGCAGTATTTT. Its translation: CALGTSGRARTDTQYF.

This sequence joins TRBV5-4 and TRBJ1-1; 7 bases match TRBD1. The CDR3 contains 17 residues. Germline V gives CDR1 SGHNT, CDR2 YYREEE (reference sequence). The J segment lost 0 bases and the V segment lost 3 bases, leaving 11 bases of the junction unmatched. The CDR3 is CASSSWRLTGLNTEAFF. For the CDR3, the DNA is TGTGCCAGCAGCTCCTGGAGATTGACAGGGCTGAACACTGAAGCTTTCTTT.

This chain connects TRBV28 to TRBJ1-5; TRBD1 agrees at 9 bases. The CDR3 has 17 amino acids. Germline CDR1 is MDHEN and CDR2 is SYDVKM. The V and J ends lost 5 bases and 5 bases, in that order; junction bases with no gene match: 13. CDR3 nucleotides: TGTGCCAGCAGTCCCCTCCCGACAGGGGGGGAGCATCAGCCCCAGCATTTT. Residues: CASSPLPTGGEHQPQHF.

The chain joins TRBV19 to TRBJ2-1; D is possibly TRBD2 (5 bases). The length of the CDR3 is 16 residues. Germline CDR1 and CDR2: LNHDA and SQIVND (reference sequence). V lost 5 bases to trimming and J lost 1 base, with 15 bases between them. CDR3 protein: CASSLASLFSYNEQFF. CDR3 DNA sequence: TGTGCCAGTAGTCTAGCTAGCCTTTTTTCCTACAATGAGCAGTTCTTC.

The CDR3 bases are TGTGCCAGCAGTTCCAGGGGATTCTATGGCTACACCTTC. Its translation: CASSSRGFYGYTF. V and J are TRBV27 and TRBJ1-2; D perhaps matches TRBD1 (6 bases). The CDR3 consists of 13 residues. Germline CDR1 MNHEY, CDR2 SMNVEV (reference sequence). V gave up 4 bases and J gave up 4 bases, with 10 bases separating them.

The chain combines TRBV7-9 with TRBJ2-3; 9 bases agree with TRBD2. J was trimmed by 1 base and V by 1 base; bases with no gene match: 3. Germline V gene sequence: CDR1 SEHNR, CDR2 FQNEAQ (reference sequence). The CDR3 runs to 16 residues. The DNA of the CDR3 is TGTGCCAGCAGCTTAGGGGTAGCGGGAGGCACAGATACGCAGTATTTT. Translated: CASSLGVAGGTDTQYF.

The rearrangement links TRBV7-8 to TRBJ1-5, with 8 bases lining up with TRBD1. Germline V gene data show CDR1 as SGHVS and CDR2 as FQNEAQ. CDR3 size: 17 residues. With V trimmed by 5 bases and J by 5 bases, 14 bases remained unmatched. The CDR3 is CASSLGTGGNFHQPQHF. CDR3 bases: TGTGCCAGCAGCCTTGGCACAGGGGGAAATTTTCATCAGCCCCAGCATTTT.

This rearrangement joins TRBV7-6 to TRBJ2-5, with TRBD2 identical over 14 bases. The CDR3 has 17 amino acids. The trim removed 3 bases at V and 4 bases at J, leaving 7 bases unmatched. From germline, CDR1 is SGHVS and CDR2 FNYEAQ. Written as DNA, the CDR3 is TGTGCCAGCAGCTTTACTCGACTAGCGGGAGGGCCAGAGACCCAGTACTTC. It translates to CASSFTRLAGGPETQYF.

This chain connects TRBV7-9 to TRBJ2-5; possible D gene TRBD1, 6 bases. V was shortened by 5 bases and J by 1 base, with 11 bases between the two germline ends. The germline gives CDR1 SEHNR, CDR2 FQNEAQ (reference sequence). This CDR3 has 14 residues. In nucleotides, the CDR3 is TGTGCCAGCAGCGCCCGGACAGTCCAAGAGACCCAGTACTTC. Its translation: CASSARTVQETQYF.

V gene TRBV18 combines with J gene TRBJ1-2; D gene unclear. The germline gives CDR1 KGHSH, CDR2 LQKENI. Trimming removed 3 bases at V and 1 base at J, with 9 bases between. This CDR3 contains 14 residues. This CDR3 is CASSPADNNYGYTF. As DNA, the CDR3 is TGTGCCAGCTCACCCGCCGACAATAACTATGGCTACACCTTC.

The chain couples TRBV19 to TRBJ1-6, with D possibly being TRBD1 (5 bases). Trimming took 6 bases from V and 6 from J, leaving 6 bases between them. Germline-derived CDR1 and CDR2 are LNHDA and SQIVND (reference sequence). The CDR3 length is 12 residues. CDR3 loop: CASRGGNSPLHF. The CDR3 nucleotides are TGTGCCAGTAGGGGGGGTAATTCACCCCTCCACTTT.

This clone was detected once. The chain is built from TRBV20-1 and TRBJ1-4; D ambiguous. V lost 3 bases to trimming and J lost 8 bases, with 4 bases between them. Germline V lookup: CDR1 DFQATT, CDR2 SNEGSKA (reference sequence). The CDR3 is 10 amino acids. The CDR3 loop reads CSASGEKLFF. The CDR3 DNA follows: TGCAGTGCTAGTGGCGAAAAACTGTTTTTT.

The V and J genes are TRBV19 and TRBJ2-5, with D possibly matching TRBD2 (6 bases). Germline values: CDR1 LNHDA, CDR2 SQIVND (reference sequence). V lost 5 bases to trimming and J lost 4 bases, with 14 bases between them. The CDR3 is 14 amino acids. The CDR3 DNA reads TGTGCCAGTAGTGCCGCGGGGAGCCCAGAGACCCAGTACTTC. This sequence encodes CASSAAGSPETQYF.

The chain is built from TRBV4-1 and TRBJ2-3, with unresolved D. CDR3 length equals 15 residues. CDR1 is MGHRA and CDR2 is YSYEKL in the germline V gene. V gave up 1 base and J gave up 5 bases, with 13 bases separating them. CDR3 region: CASSQVATSGDTQYF. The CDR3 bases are TGCGCCAGCAGCCAAGTGGCCACGTCGGGAGATACGCAGTATTTT.

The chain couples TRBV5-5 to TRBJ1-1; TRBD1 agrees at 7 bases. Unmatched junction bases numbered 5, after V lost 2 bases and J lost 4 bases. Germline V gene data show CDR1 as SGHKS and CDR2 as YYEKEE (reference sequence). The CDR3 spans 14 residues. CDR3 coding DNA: TGTGCCAGCAGCTTACGGACAGGCGGCACTGAAGCTTTCTTT. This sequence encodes CASSLRTGGTEAFF.

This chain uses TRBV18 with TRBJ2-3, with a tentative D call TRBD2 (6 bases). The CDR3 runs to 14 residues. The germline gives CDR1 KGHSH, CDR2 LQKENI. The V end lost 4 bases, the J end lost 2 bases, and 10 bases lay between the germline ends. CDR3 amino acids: CASSRTDYTDTQYF. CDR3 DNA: TGTGCCAGCTCACGGACGGACTACACAGATACGCAGTATTTT.

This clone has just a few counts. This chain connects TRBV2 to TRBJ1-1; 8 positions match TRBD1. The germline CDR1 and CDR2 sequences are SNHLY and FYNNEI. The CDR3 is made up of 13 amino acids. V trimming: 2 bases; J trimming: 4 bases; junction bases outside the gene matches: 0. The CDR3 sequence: CASSEQGATEAFF. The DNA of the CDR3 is TGTGCCAGCAGTGAACAGGGGGCCACTGAAGCTTTCTTT.

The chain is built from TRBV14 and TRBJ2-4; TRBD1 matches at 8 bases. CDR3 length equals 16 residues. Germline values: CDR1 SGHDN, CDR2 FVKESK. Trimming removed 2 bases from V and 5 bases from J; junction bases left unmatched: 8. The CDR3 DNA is TGTGCCAGCAGCCAAACCGGGACAGGCGCCCAAAACATTCAGTACTTC. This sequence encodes CASSQTGTGAQNIQYF. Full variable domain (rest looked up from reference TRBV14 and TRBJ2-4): EAGVTQFPSHSVIEKGQTVTLRCDPISGHDNLYWYRRVMGKEIKFLLHFVKESKQDESGMPNNRFLAERTGGTYSTLKVQPAELEDSGVYFCASSQTGTGAQNIQYFGAGTRLSVL.

CDR3 DNA sequence: TGCGCCAGCAAGACTAGCGGTGTTTCCACAGATACGCAGTATTTT. It translates to CASKTSGVSTDTQYF. The V call is TRBV4-1, the J call TRBJ2-3; TRBD2 agrees at 9 bases. This CDR3 spans 15 amino acids. The V segment lost 7 bases and the J segment 2 bases; nucleotides outside the gene matches: 7. The germline V gene has CDR1 MGHRA and CDR2 YSYEKL.

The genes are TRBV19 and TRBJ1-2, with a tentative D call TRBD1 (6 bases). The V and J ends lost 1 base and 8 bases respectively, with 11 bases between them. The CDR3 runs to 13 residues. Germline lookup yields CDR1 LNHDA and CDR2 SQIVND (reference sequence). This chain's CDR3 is CASSIGQAGGYTF. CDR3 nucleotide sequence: TGTGCCAGTAGTATAGGACAGGCAGGAGGCTACACCTTC.

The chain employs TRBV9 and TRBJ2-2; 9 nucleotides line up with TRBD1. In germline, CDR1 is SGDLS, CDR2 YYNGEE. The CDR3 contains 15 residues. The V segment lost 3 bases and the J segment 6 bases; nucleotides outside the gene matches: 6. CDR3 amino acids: CASSARDRVAGELFF. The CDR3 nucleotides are TGTGCCAGCAGCGCCCGGGACAGGGTCGCCGGGGAGCTGTTTTTT. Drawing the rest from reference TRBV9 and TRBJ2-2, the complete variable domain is DSGVTQTPKHLITATGQRVTLRCSPRSGDLSVYWYQQSLDQGLQFLIQYYNGEERAKGNILERFSAQQFPDLHSELNLSSLELGDSALYFCASSARDRVAGELFFGEGSRLTVL.

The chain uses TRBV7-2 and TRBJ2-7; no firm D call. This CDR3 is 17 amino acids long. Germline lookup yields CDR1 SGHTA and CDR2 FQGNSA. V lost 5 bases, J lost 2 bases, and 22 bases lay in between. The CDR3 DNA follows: TGTGCCAGCAGCCCCCCTTTCGGCAGGCGAAATACCTACGAGCAGTACTTC. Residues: CASSPPFGRRNTYEQYF. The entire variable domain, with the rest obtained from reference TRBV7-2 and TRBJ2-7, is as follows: GAGVSQSPSNKVTEKGKDVELRCDPISGHTALYWYRQSLGQGLEFLIYFQGNSAPDKSGLPSDRFSAERTGGSVSTLTIQRTQQEDSAVYLCASSPPFGRRNTYEQYFGPGTRLTVT.

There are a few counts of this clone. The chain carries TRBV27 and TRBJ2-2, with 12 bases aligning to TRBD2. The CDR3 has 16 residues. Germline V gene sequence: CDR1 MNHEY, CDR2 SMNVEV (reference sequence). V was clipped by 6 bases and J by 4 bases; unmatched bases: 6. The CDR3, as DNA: TGTGCCAGCAGGGACGGACTAGCGGGAAGCACCGGGGAGCTGTTTTTT. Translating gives CASRDGLAGSTGELFF.

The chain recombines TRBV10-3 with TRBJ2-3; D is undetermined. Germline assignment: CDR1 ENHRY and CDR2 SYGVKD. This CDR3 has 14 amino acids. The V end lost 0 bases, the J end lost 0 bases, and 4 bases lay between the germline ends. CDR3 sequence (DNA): TGTGCCATCAGTGAGTCCGGTAGCACAGATACGCAGTATTTT. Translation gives CAISESGSTDTQYF.

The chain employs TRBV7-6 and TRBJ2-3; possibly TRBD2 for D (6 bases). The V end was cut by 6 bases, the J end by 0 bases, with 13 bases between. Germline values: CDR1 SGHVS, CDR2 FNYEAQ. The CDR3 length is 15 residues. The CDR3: CASSNGGYSTDTQYF. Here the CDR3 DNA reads TGTGCCAGCAGTAACGGGGGATATAGCACAGATACGCAGTATTTT.

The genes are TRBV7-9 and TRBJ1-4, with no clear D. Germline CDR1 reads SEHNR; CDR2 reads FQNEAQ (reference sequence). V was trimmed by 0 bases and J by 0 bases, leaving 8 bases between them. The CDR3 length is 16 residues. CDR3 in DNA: TGTGCCAGCAGCTTAGCGCGACAAACAACTAATGAAAAACTGTTTTTT. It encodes CASSLARQTTNEKLFF.

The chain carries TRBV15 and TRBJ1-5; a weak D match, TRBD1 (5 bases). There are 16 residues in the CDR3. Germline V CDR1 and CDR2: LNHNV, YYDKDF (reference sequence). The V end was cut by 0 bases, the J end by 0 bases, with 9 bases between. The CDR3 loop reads CATSRDAGPSNQPQHF. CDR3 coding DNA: TGTGCCACCAGCAGAGATGCAGGGCCTAGCAATCAGCCCCAGCATTTT.

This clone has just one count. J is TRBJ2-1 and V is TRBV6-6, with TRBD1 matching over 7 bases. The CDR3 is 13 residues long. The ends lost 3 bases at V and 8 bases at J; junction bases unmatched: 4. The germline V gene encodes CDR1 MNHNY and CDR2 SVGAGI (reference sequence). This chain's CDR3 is CASSYLTGDEQFF. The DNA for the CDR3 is TGTGCCAGCAGTTATCTAACAGGGGATGAGCAGTTCTTC.

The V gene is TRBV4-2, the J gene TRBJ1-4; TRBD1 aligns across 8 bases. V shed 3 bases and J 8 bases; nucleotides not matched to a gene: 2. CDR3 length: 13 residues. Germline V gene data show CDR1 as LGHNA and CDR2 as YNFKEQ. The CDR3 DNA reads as TGTGCCAGCAGCCAGAGGGACAGGGAAAAACTGTTTTTT. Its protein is CASSQRDREKLFF.

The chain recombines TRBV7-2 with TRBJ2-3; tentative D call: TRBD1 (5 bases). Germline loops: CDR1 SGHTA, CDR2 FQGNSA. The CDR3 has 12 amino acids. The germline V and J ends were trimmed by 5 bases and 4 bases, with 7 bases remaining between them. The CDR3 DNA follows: TGTGCCAGCAGCCCGACAGCAGATACGCAGTATTTT. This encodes CASSPTADTQYF.